Shown below are 17 T cell receptor beta chains from a single sample sequenced in a study of T-cell memory formation after mild COVID-19. TCRdb reprocessed the 5' RACE reads via MiXCR and lists one record per CDR3 protein. The top ten hold more than 20% of the sample, which has 270,000 or so distinct CDR3 sequences, roughly 17% seen once. Sequenced: PBMCs or a T cell subset sorted from them (not recorded which). These receptors were obtained from a young man who had mild COVID-19 (a few samples of this study predate the infection). Cell type and time point are not known.

V is TRBV15 and J is TRBJ2-1; tentatively, D is TRBD2 (5 bases). The length of the CDR3 is 15 residues. Per germline, CDR1 LNHNV and CDR2 YYDKDF (reference sequence). Trimming stripped 5 bases from V and 0 bases from J, with 11 bases between. CDR3: CATSLSGRSYNEQFF. The CDR3 DNA sequence: TGTGCCACCAGCCTCAGCGGACGCTCCTACAATGAGCAGTTCTTC. Full variable domain (missing parts from reference TRBV15 and TRBJ2-1): DAMVIQNPRYQVTQFGKPVTLSCSQTLNHNVMYWYQQKSSQAPKLLFHYYDKDFNNEADTPDNFQSRRPNTSFCFLDIRSPGLGDTAMYLCATSLSGRSYNEQFFGPGTRLTVL.

This clonotype was picked up a small number of times. The chain has TRBV2 and TRBJ2-3; TRBD2 matches at 9 bases. The V gene's germline CDR1 is SNHLY and CDR2 FYNNEI. This CDR3 comprises 15 residues. V shed 4 bases and J 0 bases; nucleotides not matched to a gene: 2. The DNA of the CDR3 is TGTGCCAGCAGTGGACTAGCGGCTAGCACAGATACGCAGTATTTT. As protein: CASSGLAASTDTQYF.

The chain combines TRBV25-1 with TRBJ1-4; D not certain. Germline V gene sequence: CDR1 MGHDK, CDR2 SYGVNS. V was shortened by 1 base and J by 8 bases, with 11 bases between the two germline ends. The CDR3 totals 14 residues. In nucleotides, the CDR3 is TGTGCCAGCAGTGAATCCGGTGTTGAGGAAAAACTGTTTTTT. This gives the protein CASSESGVEEKLFF.

The rearrangement joins TRBV2 to TRBJ2-3, with D tentatively TRBD2 (5 bases). The germline V and J ends were trimmed by 8 bases and 1 base, with 16 bases remaining between them. This CDR3 comprises 15 residues. Germline CDR1 reads SNHLY; CDR2 reads FYNNEI. Here the CDR3 DNA reads TGTGCCAGCCCCCAGGAGGAAAAGGGCACAGATACGCAGTATTTT. Residues: CASPQEEKGTDTQYF.

This clonotype appeared a few times. The genes are TRBV5-1 and TRBJ2-5; 9 bases fit TRBD2. This CDR3 has 14 amino acids. Germline V gene lookup returns CDR1 SGHRS and CDR2 YFSETQ. V lost 7 bases and J lost 6; bases outside the gene matches: 10. CDR3 in DNA: TGCGCCAGCCGGGGACTAGCAGGTGTACAGACCCAGTACTTC. Protein sequence: CASRGLAGVQTQYF.

V and J are TRBV4-1 and TRBJ2-3, with D possibly TRBD2 on 5 matching bases. Germline values: CDR1 MGHRA, CDR2 YSYEKL. This CDR3 has 17 amino acids. Trimming shortened V by 4 bases and J by 0 bases, and 17 bases separated the two germline ends. CDR3 DNA sequence: TGCGCCAGCAGCCCCTATAACGACGGGGAAAGCACAGATACGCAGTATTTT. Protein: CASSPYNDGESTDTQYF.

V and J are TRBV20-1 and TRBJ2-3; 10 bases align to TRBD2. This CDR3 is built from 15 residues. V trimming: 2 bases; J trimming: 5 bases; junction bases outside the gene matches: 7. From germline, CDR1 is DFQATT and CDR2 SNEGSKA (reference sequence). The CDR3 is CSARKRGGLVDTQYF. As DNA, the CDR3 is TGCAGTGCTAGAAAGCGGGGGGGCCTGGTAGATACGCAGTATTTT.

The V gene is TRBV4-1, the J gene TRBJ2-3; 13 positions match TRBD2. Germline CDR1 MGHRA, CDR2 YSYEKL. This CDR3 is built from 18 residues. V shed 5 bases, J shed 5 bases, and the junction held 13 bases outside the gene matches. The CDR3: CASSSPPTSGGPGDTQYF. For the CDR3, the DNA is TGCGCCAGCAGCTCACCCCCGACTAGCGGGGGGCCGGGAGATACGCAGTATTTT.

The rearrangement links TRBV5-1 to TRBJ2-7; perhaps TRBD1 as D (5 bases). Germline-derived CDR1 and CDR2 are SGHRS and YFSETQ. V shed 1 base and J shed 5 bases, with 7 bases lying between them. This CDR3 is 12 amino acids long. This chain's CDR3 is CASSLIGDEQYF. In nucleotides, the CDR3 is TGCGCCAGCAGCTTGATAGGGGACGAGCAGTACTTC.

This clonotype was counted only a few times. The V call is TRBV20-1, the J call TRBJ2-1, with 10 bases lining up with TRBD2. Germline-derived CDR1 and CDR2 are DFQATT and SNEGSKA (reference sequence). The CDR3 sequence is 14 residues long. The V and J ends lost 0 bases and 7 bases, in that order; junction bases with no gene match: 3. The CDR3 region is CSARDSSGGNEQFF. CDR3 bases: TGCAGTGCTAGAGATTCTAGCGGGGGAAATGAGCAGTTCTTC.

This clonotype was seen a handful of times. The V call is TRBV18, the J call TRBJ2-7, with 7 bases matching TRBD1. Germline-derived CDR1 and CDR2 are KGHSH and LQKENI. The J segment lost 3 bases and the V segment lost 1 base, leaving 3 bases of the junction unmatched. The length of the CDR3 is 14 residues. This chain's CDR3 is CASSPRDSLYEQYV. The CDR3 DNA sequence: TGTGCCAGCTCACCACGGGACAGCCTCTACGAGCAGTACGTC.

This clonotype was found once. This chain uses TRBV12-3 or TRBV12-4 with TRBJ1-4, with D unclear. The CDR3 runs 12 residues. Trimming removed 3 bases at V and 8 bases at J, with 7 bases between. CDR3 residues: CASSFLTEKLFF. Written as DNA, the CDR3 is TGTGCCAGCAGTTTTCTTACGGAAAAACTGTTTTTT.

This clonotype was seen a handful of times. The rearrangement links TRBV28 to TRBJ1-1; D gene uncertain. Germline V CDR1 and CDR2: MDHEN, SYDVKM. The germline V and J ends were trimmed by 11 bases and 0 bases, with 13 bases remaining between them. This CDR3 region has 13 residues. This chain's CDR3 is CAAKPSMNTEAFF. The CDR3, as DNA: TGTGCCGCTAAACCATCCATGAACACTGAAGCTTTCTTT.

The sample holds a few counts of this clonotype. The chain uses TRBV12-3 or TRBV12-4 and TRBJ2-3; TRBD1 might be the D (6 bases). This CDR3 contains 12 residues. Trimming took off 8 bases at V and 9 bases at J, with 15 bases between the two ends. The CDR3 here is CASRYGTTTQYF. The CDR3 nucleotides read TGTGCCAGCCGATACGGGACAACCACGCAGTATTTT.

The chain combines TRBV3-1 with TRBJ2-4, with 7 nucleotides matching TRBD1. CDR1 is LGHDT and CDR2 is YNNKEL in the germline V gene (reference sequence). V lost 6 bases to trimming and J lost 6 bases; unmatched junction nucleotides: 5. The CDR3 sequence is 13 residues long. CDR3 nucleotide sequence: TGTGCCAGCAGTTTTAACAGGGGAAACATTCAGTACTTC. Its translation is CASSFNRGNIQYF.

The V gene is TRBV5-1, the J gene TRBJ2-3, with 7 bases fitting TRBD1. Germline CDR1 is SGHRS and CDR2 is YFSETQ. The CDR3 totals 14 residues. After removal of 4 bases from V and 3 bases from J, the junction contained 5 bases not matched to a gene. This chain's CDR3 is CASSTGQVTDTQYF. DNA of the CDR3: TGCGCCAGCAGCACTGGACAGGTAACAGATACGCAGTATTTT.

This clonotype was found a few times. This sequence joins TRBV5-5 and TRBJ1-4; no reliable D call. The length of the CDR3 is 16 residues. The germline gives CDR1 SGHKS, CDR2 YYEKEE (reference sequence). Trimming stripped 3 bases from V and 2 bases from J, with 14 bases between. For the CDR3, the DNA is TGTGCCAGCAGCTATCCGAACGGACGGACTAATGAAAAACTGTTTTTT. The encoded protein is CASSYPNGRTNEKLFF.